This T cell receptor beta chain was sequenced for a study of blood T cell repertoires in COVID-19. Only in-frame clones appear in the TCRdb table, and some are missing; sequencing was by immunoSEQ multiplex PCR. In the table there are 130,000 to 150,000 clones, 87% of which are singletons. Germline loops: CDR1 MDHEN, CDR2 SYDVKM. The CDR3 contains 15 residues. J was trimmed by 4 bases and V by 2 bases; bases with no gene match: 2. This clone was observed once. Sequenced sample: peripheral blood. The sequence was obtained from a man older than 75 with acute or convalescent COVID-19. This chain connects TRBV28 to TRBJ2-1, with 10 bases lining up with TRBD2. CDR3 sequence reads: CASSLRTSGYNEQFF. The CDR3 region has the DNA TGTGCCAGCAGTTTAAGGACTAGCGGATACAATGAGCAGTTCTTC.